This TCR beta chain is drawn from a study of tumor-infiltrating lymphocytes in oesophageal squamous cell carcinoma. Germline assignment: CDR1 MNHNY and CDR2 SVGAGI (reference sequence). There are 18 residues in the CDR3. TCRdb reanalysed the PCR reads using MiXCR and keeps one entry per CDR3 protein. The sample contains about 14,000 distinct CDR3 sequences, roughly 44% of which appear only once. The V gene is TRBV6-6, the J gene TRBJ2-3; TRBD2 matches at 15 bases. The end of the DNA aligns better with TRBJ2-7, so the J call may be wrong. Sequenced material: blood. The clonotype originates from a male donor with esophageal squamous cell carcinoma. The CDR3 region has the DNA TGTGCCAGCACCGATGGACTAGCGGGAGGGCCAGGGGTCTACGAGCAGTACTTC. It is translated as CASTDGLAGGPGVYEQYF.